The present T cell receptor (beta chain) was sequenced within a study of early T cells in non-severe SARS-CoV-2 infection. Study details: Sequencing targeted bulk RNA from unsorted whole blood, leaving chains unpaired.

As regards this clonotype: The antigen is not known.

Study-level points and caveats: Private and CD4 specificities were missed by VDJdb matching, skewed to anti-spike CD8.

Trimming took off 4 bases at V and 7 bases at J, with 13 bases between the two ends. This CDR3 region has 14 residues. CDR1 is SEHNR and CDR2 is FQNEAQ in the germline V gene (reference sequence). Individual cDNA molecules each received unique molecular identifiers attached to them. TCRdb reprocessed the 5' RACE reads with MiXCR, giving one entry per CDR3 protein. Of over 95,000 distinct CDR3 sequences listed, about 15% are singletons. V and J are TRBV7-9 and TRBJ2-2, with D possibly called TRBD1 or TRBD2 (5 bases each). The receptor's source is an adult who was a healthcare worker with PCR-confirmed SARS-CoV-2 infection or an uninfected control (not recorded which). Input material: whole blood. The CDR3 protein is CASSSFEGIGELFF. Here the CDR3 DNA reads TGTGCCAGCAGCTCCTTCGAGGGGATCGGGGAGCTGTTTTTT.